This T cell receptor (beta chain) emerged from a study of T cells in Graves' hyperthyroidism and ophthalmopathy. Study-level findings and limits: Blood held most thyroid clonotypes expanded above 0.001 frequency. Ophthalmopathy, which appeared later, was predicted by the model a median around 6.5 months before onset.

This CDR3 has 14 residues. Trimming left V 7 bases short and J 0 bases short, with 14 bases between. Germline-derived CDR1 and CDR2 are SGHRS and YFSETQ. The diagnostic basis comprised clinical symptoms, serum thyroxine and TRAb, thyroid ultrasound and orbital computed tomography. From RNA transcripts, TCR beta CDR3 regions were amplified. HTBI primers were the set used in a first-round RT-PCR of the TCR CDR3. A single record per CDR3 protein comes from TCRdb applying MiXCR to the multiplex PCR reads. The sample holds 550,000 to 700,000 distinct CDR3 sequences, approximately 44% seen once. This clonotype was observed at least ten times. The antigen remains unidentified.

This receptor was taken from an adult woman with Graves' disease, either hyperthyroidism or ophthalmopathy (not recorded which). V gene TRBV5-1 combines with J gene TRBJ2-7; either TRBD1 or TRBD2 may supply D (5 bases each). Sequencing used peripheral blood or thyroid tissue (not recorded which). CDR3 nucleotides: TGCGCCAGCCGAGGGGACGTCTTCTCCTACGAGCAGTACTTC. Its translation is CASRGDVFSYEQYF.